These T cell receptor beta chains were read from a single sample in a study of blood T cell repertoires in COVID-19. Profiled with immunoSEQ multiplex PCR; TCRdb holds only in-frame clones, not every one. The table shows around 310,000 clones, with 90% occurring only once. Sequences were obtained from peripheral blood. Receptors originate from a woman under 40 with COVID-19, enrolled during active disease. The CDR3 runs from the conserved cysteine through the conserved F or W. The D gene is left open where the match is weak. Clone sizes are given selectively: once, few, many, or a class where the clone is expanded.

size,J,D,V,DNA,CDR3
-,TRBJ1-2,-,TRBV11-2,TGTGCCAGCAGCCGCGGACAGACGAAGTTTAACTATGGCTACACCTTC,CASSRGQTKFNYGYTF
once,TRBJ2-3,TRBD2,TRBV6-6,TGTGCCAGCAGTCCCTCGGGGGGGACACACACAGATACGCAGTATTTT,CASSPSGGTHTDTQYF
-,TRBJ2-3,-,TRBV5-1,TGCGCCAGCAGGAGAGACTTCACTAGCACAGATACGCAGTATTTT,CASRRDFTSTDTQYF
-,TRBJ2-7,TRBD1,TRBV6-5,TGTGCCAGCAGCCGGGACAGCCCCTACGAGCAGTACTTC,CASSRDSPYEQYF
-,TRBJ2-1,-,TRBV9,TGTGCCAGCACAGGGGCTAGCTCCTACAATGAGCAGTTCTTC,CASTGASSYNEQFF
-,TRBJ2-1,TRBD2,TRBV9,TGTGCCAGCAGCGCAAATCCCGGGACTAGCAGCTCCTACAATGAGCAGTTCTTC,CASSANPGTSSSYNEQFF
-,TRBJ2-1,-,TRBV7-2,TGTGCCAGCAGCCACCCGAGCTCCTACAATGAGCAGTTCTTC,CASSHPSSYNEQFF
-,TRBJ1-2,-,TRBV3-1/TRBV3-2,TGTGCCAGCAGCCAAGATCGTGTCTATTCTACCTTC,CASSQDRVYSTF
once,TRBJ2-7,TRBD2,TRBV5-1,TGCGCCAGCAGCCGGGACTATAGTTACGAGCAGTACTTC,CASSRDYSYEQYF
-,TRBJ2-5,TRBD1,TRBV4-1,TGCGCCAGCAGCGACACGGGACAGAGGATCGAGACCCAGTACTTC,CASSDTGQRIETQYF
-,TRBJ2-7,-,TRBV5-1,TGCGCCAGCAGCTTGGATCCCAGGTTATCCTACGAGCAGTACTTC,CASSLDPRLSYEQYF
-,TRBJ2-3,-,TRBV6-2/TRBV6-3,TGTGCCAGCAGTTACCGTAGCATAGATACGCAGTATTTT,CASSYRSIDTQYF
once,TRBJ2-5,-,TRBV2,TGTGCCAGCAGTGAACCGGGTCGGGTTAGGGGGACCCAGTACTTC,CASSEPGRVRGTQYF
few,TRBJ2-2,TRBD1,TRBV3-1/TRBV3-2,TGTGCCAGCAGCCTTAGACAGGGTAACACCGGGGAGCTGTTTTTT,CASSLRQGNTGELFF
-,TRBJ1-5,TRBD1,TRBV19,TGTGCCAGTAGAAGGGGGCATGAGGGGTCTTATAGCAATCAGCCCCAGCATTTT,CASRRGHEGSYSNQPQHF
-,TRBJ1-5,-,TRBV5-1,TGCGCCAGCAGCTTGGGTCCAGGGGCCCATCAGCCCCAGCATTTT,CASSLGPGAHQPQHF
-,TRBJ2-1,TRBD2,TRBV7-3,TGTGCCAGCAGCTTATACCCGGGAGGGCCGTACAATGAGCAGTTCTTC,CASSLYPGGPYNEQFF
-,TRBJ2-2,-,TRBV19,TGTGCCAGCCACCCAGAACAGGGTAACACCGGGGAGCTGTTTTTT,CASHPEQGNTGELFF
few,TRBJ2-1,-,TRBV10-3,TGTGCCATCAGTGTAGGGGTTGAGCAGTTCTTC,CAISVGVEQFF
-,TRBJ2-7,TRBD1,TRBV9,TGTGCCAGCAGCGTAAGGGACAGGGCTACCTACGAGCAGTACTTC,CASSVRDRATYEQYF
-,TRBJ2-2,TRBD2,TRBV27,TGTGCCAGCAGTTTGCGGACTAGATTCACCGGGGAGCTGTTTTTT,CASSLRTRFTGELFF
-,TRBJ1-1,TRBD1,TRBV30,TGTGCCTCTGACAGGGGGCGGGAGAACACTGAAGCTTTCTTT,CASDRGRENTEAFF
-,TRBJ1-3,-,TRBV7-9,TGTGCCAGCAGCTTAGCGCGGGCAGCAAAAAACACCATATATTTT,CASSLARAAKNTIYF
few,TRBJ1-4,-,TRBV5-1,TGCGCCAGCAGCCCGGGGGGATTTACTGAAAAACTGTTTTTT,CASSPGGFTEKLFF
once,TRBJ2-7,TRBD2,TRBV6-5,TGTGCCAGCAGTTACTCCGGGACTAGCGGGCGTTACGAGCAGTACTTC,CASSYSGTSGRYEQYF
once,TRBJ2-3,-,TRBV11-2,TGTGCCAGCAGCCCCCGTCGAGGGATTGTCACAGATACGCAGTATTTT,CASSPRRGIVTDTQYF
-,TRBJ2-1,TRBD2,TRBV5-1,TGCGCCAGCAGCTTGGGCCTAGCGGGAGTCTCCAATGAGCAGTTCTTC,CASSLGLAGVSNEQFF
-,TRBJ2-7,TRBD1,TRBV6-2/TRBV6-3,TGTGCCAGCGGCCGGGACAGTACCCACGAGCAGTACTTC,CASGRDSTHEQYF
few,TRBJ2-7,-,TRBV7-2,TGTGCCAGCAGCTTACCCACCTACGAGCAGTACTTC,CASSLPTYEQYF
-,TRBJ2-1,TRBD2,TRBV7-9,TGTGCCAGCAGCCCTGGGAGGGGGCAGTTCTTC,CASSPGRGQFF
-,TRBJ2-7,-,TRBV7-9,TGTGCCAGCAGCCCCCATTTCTACGAGCAGTACTTC,CASSPHFYEQYF
-,TRBJ2-2,-,TRBV10-3,TGTGCCATCCGGGGAGTGGGGGGGAACACCGGGGAGCTGTTTTTT,CAIRGVGGNTGELFF
-,TRBJ1-4,-,TRBV5-6,TGTGCCAGCAGCAAAACAGGTATCCTTAATGAAAAACTGTTTTTT,CASSKTGILNEKLFF